The 17 T cell receptor beta chains in this list originate from one sample, sequenced in a study of T cells in Graves' hyperthyroidism and ophthalmopathy. The TCR beta CDR3 regions underwent amplification using RNA transcripts as the source. The TCR CDR3 was amplified in a first-round RT-PCR using the HTBI primer set. TCRdb redid the calling of the multiplex PCR reads with MiXCR, one entry per CDR3 protein. The table shows some 760,000 distinct CDR3 sequences, with around 15% occurring only once. The sequencing input was blood. All receptors come from a woman aged 18-30 years with Graves' hyperthyroidism.

This clonotype was observed many times. The V call is TRBV27, the J call TRBJ2-7; 11 positions agree with TRBD1. Trimming took 6 bases from V and 6 from J; bases not matched to a gene: 4. CDR3 length equals 13 residues. Germline V gene data show CDR1 as MNHEY and CDR2 as SMNVEV (reference sequence). The chain's CDR3 is CASSTGQGGEQYF. CDR3 coding DNA: TGTGCCAGCAGCACGGGACAGGGGGGCGAGCAGTACTTC.

This chain connects TRBV7-2 to TRBJ2-1; weak D call: TRBD2 (6 bases). CDR3 size: 15 residues. Trimming cost V 0 bases and J 12 bases, with 18 bases left between them. Germline assignment: CDR1 SGHTA and CDR2 FQGNSA. In DNA form, the CDR3 reads TGTGCCAGCAGCTTAGCCCTCCCGGGGGTCGGGTGGCAGTTCTTC. Translation: CASSLALPGVGWQFF.

This chain links TRBV15 with TRBJ2-1, with TRBD2 matching over 11 bases. This CDR3 region has 18 residues. The ends lost 3 bases at V and 7 bases at J; junction bases unmatched: 14. Germline assignment: CDR1 LNHNV and CDR2 YYDKDF (reference sequence). The CDR3 loop reads CATSRGGLAGGLQNEQFF. CDR3 sequence (DNA): TGTGCCACCAGCAGGGGGGGGCTAGCGGGAGGTCTACAGAATGAGCAGTTCTTC.

The gene calls are TRBV7-2 and TRBJ2-7; the match to TRBD2 covers 11 bases. V lost 1 base and J lost 5; bases outside the gene matches: 13. This CDR3 is 18 amino acids long. Germline values: CDR1 SGHTA, CDR2 FQGNSA. The CDR3 spells CASSLGLGLSGRDDEQYF. As DNA, the CDR3 is TGTGCCAGCAGCTTAGGATTGGGGCTTAGCGGGAGGGACGACGAGCAGTACTTC.

This clonotype was counted at least ten times. V and J are TRBV11-2 and TRBJ2-5; the match to TRBD2 covers 7 bases. The trim removed 5 bases at V and 4 bases at J, leaving 13 bases unmatched. This CDR3 has 16 residues. Germline CDR1 reads SGHAT; CDR2 reads FQNNGV. This CDR3 reads CASSHLLGGSAETQYF. The CDR3 coding sequence is TGTGCCAGCAGCCACCTCTTGGGCGGGAGCGCAGAGACCCAGTACTTC.

This clonotype was seen repeatedly, ten times or more. The J gene is TRBJ2-7, the V gene TRBV28; D possibly uses TRBD1 or TRBD2 (5 bases each). V shed 6 bases and J shed 2 bases, with 14 bases lying between them. Germline CDR1 MDHEN, CDR2 SYDVKM. The CDR3 has 14 amino acids. CDR3 coding DNA: TGTGCCAGCAGCCCGGGGCTACCTCCCTACGAGCAGTACTTC. Amino acids: CASSPGLPPYEQYF.

This clonotype was detected ten times or more. J is TRBJ2-3 and V is TRBV5-1; TRBD1 might be the D (6 bases). The CDR3 covers 13 residues. V was clipped by 5 bases and J by 2 bases, with 9 bases between them. Germline assignment: CDR1 SGHRS and CDR2 YFSETQ. Written as DNA, the CDR3 is TGCGCCAGCAGGAGGGGGATCACAGATACGCAGTATTTT. Its protein is CASRRGITDTQYF.

This clonotype was seen repeatedly, ten times or more. This chain connects TRBV28 to TRBJ2-7; D is undetermined. This CDR3 is built from 12 residues. The germline CDR1 and CDR2 sequences are MDHEN and SYDVKM. Between the trimmed V and J ends, which lost 3 bases and 5 bases, there was a span of 8 bases. CDR3 bases: TGTGCCAGCAGTTTTGACCCCAACGAGCAGTACTTC. It codes for CASSFDPNEQYF.

This clonotype appeared many times. In DNA, the CDR3 is TGTGCCAGCAAACCCTCCGGGCGGTGGGACACTGAAGCTTTCTTT. It translates to CASKPSGRWDTEAFF. The V gene is TRBV12-3 or TRBV12-4, the J gene TRBJ1-1; D remains unclear. This CDR3 region has 15 residues. Trimming cost V 7 bases and J 3 bases, with 18 bases left between them.

This clonotype has more than one count but fewer than ten. The rearrangement uses TRBV6-6 and TRBJ1-5; 10 nucleotides match TRBD1. After removal of 0 bases from V and 11 bases from J, the junction contained 16 bases not matched to a gene. The germline gives CDR1 MNHNY, CDR2 SVGAGI (reference sequence). The CDR3 loop spans 18 amino acids. The CDR3 DNA reads TGTGCCAGCAGTTACTCGATAATGGGACAGGGGATAATCAGGGCCCAGCATTTT. This translates into CASSYSIMGQGIIRAQHF.

This clonotype was recorded a few times. The rearrangement links TRBV6-5 to TRBJ2-2, with D unresolved. The V and J ends lost 2 bases and 9 bases respectively, with 10 bases between them. The CDR3 loop spans 13 amino acids. Germline V gene lookup returns CDR1 MNHEY and CDR2 SVGAGI. CDR3 DNA sequence: TGTGCCAGCAGTTACAGACAAGGTCGGGAGCTGTTTTTT. This encodes CASSYRQGRELFF.

V is TRBV28 and J is TRBJ1-1; a possible D gene is TRBD1 (5 bases). This CDR3 is 16 amino acids long. Looked up from germline, CDR1 is MDHEN and CDR2 is SYDVKM. V was trimmed by 4 bases and J by 0 bases, leaving 15 bases between them. The CDR3 here is CASSSLRGSMNTEAFF. CDR3 nucleotide sequence: TGTGCCAGCAGTTCCCTGCGGGGGTCAATGAACACTGAAGCTTTCTTT.

The sample holds many counts of this clonotype. The J gene is TRBJ2-3, the V gene TRBV12-3 or TRBV12-4, with D unclear. Trimming removed 3 bases from V and 5 bases from J, with 6 bases in between. The CDR3 has 12 amino acids. The CDR3 bases are TGTGCCAGCAGTTTTTCCCAAGATACGCAGTATTTT. Translating gives CASSFSQDTQYF.

This rearrangement joins TRBV29-1 to TRBJ2-5; 8 nucleotides match TRBD2. Trimming at V came to 3 bases and at J to 5 bases, leaving 8 bases not matched to a gene. Germline CDR1 and CDR2: SQVTM and ANQGSEA. The CDR3 has 14 residues. This CDR3 reads CSVESGGPRETQYF. The CDR3 region has the DNA TGCAGCGTTGAGTCGGGAGGGCCTCGGGAGACCCAGTACTTC.

The J gene is TRBJ1-1, the V gene TRBV7-2; D is unresolved. CDR1 and CDR2 (germline): SGHTA, FQGNSA. The CDR3 sequence is 15 residues long. With 3 bases removed from V and 0 bases from J, the gap between germline ends came to 11 bases. CDR3 sequence: CASSFLNRLNTEAFF. The DNA for the CDR3 is TGTGCCAGCAGCTTTCTAAACAGATTGAACACTGAAGCTTTCTTT.

This clonotype was recorded many times. One end of the junction fails to match germline, which may point to a read error. This chain connects TRBV5-1 to TRBJ1-1; D call uncertain. The CDR3 runs to 11 residues. CDR1 and CDR2 from the germline V gene are SGHRS and YFSETQ. The CDR3 spells CASSTNSEAFF. The CDR3, as DNA: TGCGCCAGCAGCACCAACAGTGAAGCTTTCTTT.

For the CDR3, the DNA is TGTGCCAGCAGCCTCACCGGGACTAGGGGGAATGAGCAGTTCTTC. It translates to CASSLTGTRGNEQFF. The genes are TRBV7-3 and TRBJ2-1; TRBD2 matches at 8 bases. Per germline, CDR1 SGHTA and CDR2 FQGTGA. This CDR3 has 15 residues. The V segment lost 5 bases and the J segment 7 bases; nucleotides outside the gene matches: 10.